This T cell receptor (beta chain) derives from a study of blood T cell repertoires in COVID-19 (dated by TCRdb to 2018 to 2020). A note on the overall study: The collaborator samples originated in the United States, Italy and Spain and spanned the acute and convalescent phases of COVID-19. A de-identified subject ID, COVID-19 status, age in years and sex were almost always included in the sample metadata. The samples were drawn from the first 160 participants of the ongoing ImmuneRACE study and from over 950 subjects provided by 6 global collaborators. The dataset comprised deeply sampled blood TCRbeta repertoires from subjects exposed to, actively infected with, or recovered from COVID-19. The repertoires were released in a freely available public database intended as a resource for research on the immune response to SARS-CoV-2. Where HLA class I and class II types were available, the types were taken from metadata supplied by the sample provider, not from assay-based typing. The material from the prospective study consisted of cDNA or gDNA derived from T cells, B-cell-depleted T cells, or PBMCs. Overall study results and their limits: The quantity of clinical and demographic metadata differed by source and by participant and was supplied without curation.

The CDR3 covers 14 residues, taking in both the cysteine and the phenylalanine. Kept here is only the CDR3 DNA, which spans 42 bases and is read in frame from base 1. As concerns this clone: It lacks a known antigen. No quality values exist for individual bases; no much larger clone is one base distant.

The immunoSEQ Assay, a bias-controlled multiplex PCR, was used to amplify TCRbeta CDR3 regions from genomic DNA. Processing in the source paper ran as follows. The number of nucleated cells in each sample was estimated by amplification of reference gene primers within the assay. Sequence reads were collapsed and filtered to measure the absolute abundance of every unique TCRbeta CDR3 rearrangement. For each sample, productive Simpson clonality was calculated as the square root of Simpson's diversity index over productive rearrangements. This is the immuneACCESS table as TCRdb keeps it, with only in-frame sequences that have V and J called. A part of the clones is gone; compared with another copy, unresolved V genes explain less than half, and the rest is unexplained. That table is the source of V, J and clone size, and D and trimming were worked out from the DNA. This sample is represented by around 300,000 clones; around 89% of them were singletons. The ten largest clones add up to approximately 3% of the sample.

Participants in the prospective study were aged roughly 18 to 100 years, lived in over 20 United States geographic areas, and enrolled through a virtual design. In the prospective study, participants were assigned to cohorts based on the clinical history participants reported in a screening survey and a study questionnaire. Recovered participants in ImmuneRACE Cohort 3 were defined by two consecutive negative NP/OP PCR tests, clearance by a healthcare professional, or resolution of symptoms. In the prospective study, whole blood, serum and a nasopharyngeal or oropharyngeal swab were collected from each participant by mobile phlebotomists. Participants in the prospective study had the option to provide additional blood draws and questionnaires over a roughly two-month period. Prospective study blood samples were shipped either frozen or at room temperature before DNA extraction.

This clonotype was sampled from a woman aged 45-65 years who had recovered from COVID-19. Sequencing input: PBMCs or T cells enriched from blood (not recorded which). Recombination joined TRBV21-1 with TRBJ1-2. TRBV21-1 is listed as a pseudogene. The CDR3 loop reads CASRLPHPNYGYTF. DNA sequence: TGTGCCAGCAGACTTCCCCACCCCAACTATGGCTACACCTTC.